The T cell receptor (beta chain) under discussion was sequenced for a study of OX40 agonist ivuxolimab in advanced cancers. The overall study: Patients with prior anti-PD-1, anti-PD-L1 or anti-CTLA-4 therapy were eligible; about 41% had some.

Only in-frame clones appear in the TCRdb table, and some are missing; sequencing was by immunoSEQ multiplex PCR. The sample lists approximately 74,000 clones; 65% to 90% were seen once. Sampling times: baseline, cycle 4 day 1, cycle 7 day 1. This material consisted of CD4+ or CD8+ T cells sorted from blood, taken in a trial of the OX40 agonist ivuxolimab. The TCR sequence derives from an adult with an advanced solid tumor such as melanoma, head and neck, liver or kidney cancer.

This CDR3 reads CASSLGDFYEQYF. The CDR3 nucleotides read TGTGCCAGCAGCCTCGGGGACTTCTACGAGCAGTACTTC. This sequence joins TRBV7-2 and TRBJ2-7; possible D gene TRBD2, 6 bases. Germline V CDR1 and CDR2: SGHTA, FQGNSA. There are 13 residues in the CDR3. V dropped 5 bases and J dropped 3 bases, with 11 bases sitting between them.